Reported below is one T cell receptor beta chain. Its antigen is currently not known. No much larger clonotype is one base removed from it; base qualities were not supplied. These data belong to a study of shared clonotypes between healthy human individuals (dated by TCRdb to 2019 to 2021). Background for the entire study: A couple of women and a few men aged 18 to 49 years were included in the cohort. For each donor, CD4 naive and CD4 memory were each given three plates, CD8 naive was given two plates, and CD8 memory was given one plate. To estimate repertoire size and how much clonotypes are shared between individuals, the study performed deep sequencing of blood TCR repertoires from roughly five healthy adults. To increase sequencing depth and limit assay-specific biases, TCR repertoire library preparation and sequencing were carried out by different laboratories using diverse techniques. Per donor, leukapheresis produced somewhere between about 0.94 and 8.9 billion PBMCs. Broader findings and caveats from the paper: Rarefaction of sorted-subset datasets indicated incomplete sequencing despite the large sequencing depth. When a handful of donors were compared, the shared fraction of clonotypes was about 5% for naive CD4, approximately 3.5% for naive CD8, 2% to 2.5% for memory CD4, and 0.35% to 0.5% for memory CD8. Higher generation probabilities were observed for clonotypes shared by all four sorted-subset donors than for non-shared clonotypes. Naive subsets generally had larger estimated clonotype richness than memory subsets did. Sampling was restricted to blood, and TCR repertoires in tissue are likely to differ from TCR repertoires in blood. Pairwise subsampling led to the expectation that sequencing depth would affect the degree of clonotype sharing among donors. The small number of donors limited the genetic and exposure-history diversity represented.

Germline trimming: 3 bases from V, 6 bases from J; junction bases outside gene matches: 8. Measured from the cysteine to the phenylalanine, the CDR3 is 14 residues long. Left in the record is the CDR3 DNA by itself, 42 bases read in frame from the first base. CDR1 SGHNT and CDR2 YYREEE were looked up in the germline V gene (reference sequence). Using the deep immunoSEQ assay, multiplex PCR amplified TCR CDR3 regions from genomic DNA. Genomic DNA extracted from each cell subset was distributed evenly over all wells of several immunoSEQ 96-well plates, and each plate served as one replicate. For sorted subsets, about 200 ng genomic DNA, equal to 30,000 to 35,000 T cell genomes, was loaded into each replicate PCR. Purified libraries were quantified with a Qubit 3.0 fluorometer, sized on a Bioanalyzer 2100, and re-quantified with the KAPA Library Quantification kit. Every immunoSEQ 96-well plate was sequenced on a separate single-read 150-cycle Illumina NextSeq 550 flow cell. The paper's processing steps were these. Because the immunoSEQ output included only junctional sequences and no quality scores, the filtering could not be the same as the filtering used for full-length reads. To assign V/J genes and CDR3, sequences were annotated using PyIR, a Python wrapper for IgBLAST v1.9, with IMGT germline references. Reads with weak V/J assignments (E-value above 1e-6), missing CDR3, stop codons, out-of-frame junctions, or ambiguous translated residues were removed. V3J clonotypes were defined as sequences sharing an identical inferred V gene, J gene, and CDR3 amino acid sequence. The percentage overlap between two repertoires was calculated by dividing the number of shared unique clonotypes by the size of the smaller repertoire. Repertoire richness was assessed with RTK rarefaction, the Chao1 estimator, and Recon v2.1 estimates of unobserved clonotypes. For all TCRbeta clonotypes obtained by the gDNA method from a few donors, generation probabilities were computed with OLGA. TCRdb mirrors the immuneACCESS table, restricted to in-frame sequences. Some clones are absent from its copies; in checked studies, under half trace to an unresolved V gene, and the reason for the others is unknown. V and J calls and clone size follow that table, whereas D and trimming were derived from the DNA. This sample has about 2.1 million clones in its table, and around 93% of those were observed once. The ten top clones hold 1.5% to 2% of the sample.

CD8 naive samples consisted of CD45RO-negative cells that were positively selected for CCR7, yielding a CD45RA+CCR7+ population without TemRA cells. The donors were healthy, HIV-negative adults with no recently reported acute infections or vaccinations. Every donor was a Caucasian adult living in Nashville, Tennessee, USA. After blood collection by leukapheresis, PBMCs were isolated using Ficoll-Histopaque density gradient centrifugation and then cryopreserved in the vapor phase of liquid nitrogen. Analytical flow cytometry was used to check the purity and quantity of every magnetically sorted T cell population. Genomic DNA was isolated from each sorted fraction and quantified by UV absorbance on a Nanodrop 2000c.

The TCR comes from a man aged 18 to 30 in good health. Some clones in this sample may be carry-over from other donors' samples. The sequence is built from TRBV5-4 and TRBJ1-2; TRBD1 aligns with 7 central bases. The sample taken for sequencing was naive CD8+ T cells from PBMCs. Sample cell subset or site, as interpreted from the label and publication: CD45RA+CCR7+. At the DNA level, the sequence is TGTGCCAGCAGCTCCAGGGGGGATGCGGATGGCTACACCTTC. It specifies CASSSRGDADGYTF.